This TCR beta chain originates from a study of blood T cell repertoires in COVID-19. Per the original methods: For nucleated cells, counts were estimated from reference gene primer amplification. Method: immunoSEQ multiplex PCR; TCRdb's copy keeps in-frame clones and lacks some. Clone size and V and J calls were adopted from that table, with D and trimming inferred from the DNA. The sample has a few hundred thousand clones, 80% to 90% seen once. This clone has more than one count but fewer than ten. Trimming stripped 3 bases from V and 2 bases from J, with 9 bases between. Per germline, CDR1 KGHDR and CDR2 SFDVKD. The CDR3 is 14 amino acids.

The chain joins TRBV24-1 to TRBJ1-1; no firm D call. The specimen sequenced was PBMCs or T cells enriched from blood (not recorded which). The sequence came from a man in his thirties or forties who had recovered from COVID-19. DNA for the CDR3: TGTGCCACCAGTGATGGGTTGGGCAACACTGAAGCTTTCTTT. It codes for CATSDGLGNTEAFF.